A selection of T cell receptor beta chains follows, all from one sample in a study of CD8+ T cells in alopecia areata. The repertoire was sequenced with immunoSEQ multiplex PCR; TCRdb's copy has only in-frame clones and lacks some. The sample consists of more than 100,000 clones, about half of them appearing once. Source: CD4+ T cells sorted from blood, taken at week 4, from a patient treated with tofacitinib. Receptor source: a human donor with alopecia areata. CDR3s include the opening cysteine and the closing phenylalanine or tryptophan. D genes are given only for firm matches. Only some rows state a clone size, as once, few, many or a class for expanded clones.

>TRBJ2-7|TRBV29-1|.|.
CSVRTADQYF
TGCAGCGTGCGGACCGCCGATCAGTACTTC
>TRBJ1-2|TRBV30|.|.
CAWSRQMAKTYGYTF
TGTGCCTGGAGTCGGCAGATGGCGAAAACCTATGGCTACACCTTC
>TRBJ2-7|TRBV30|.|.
CAWSGGISSYEQYF
TGTGCCTGGAGCGGCGGGATAAGCTCCTACGAGCAGTACTTC
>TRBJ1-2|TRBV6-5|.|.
CASSPASYGYTF
TGTGCCAGCAGCCCTGCATCATATGGCTACACCTTC
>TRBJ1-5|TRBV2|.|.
CASSEAGYQPQHF
TGTGCCAGCAGTGAAGCCGGGTATCAGCCCCAGCATTTT
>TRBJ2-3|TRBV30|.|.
CAWGKTPASTDTQYF
TGTGCCTGGGGAAAGACCCCGGCAAGCACAGATACGCAGTATTTT
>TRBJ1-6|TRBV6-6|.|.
CASSQEANSPLHF
TGTGCCAGCAGTCAGGAAGCAAATTCACCCCTCCACTTT
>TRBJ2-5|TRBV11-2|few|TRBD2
CASSLELAGLGKYF
TGTGCCAGCAGCTTAGAACTAGCGGGATTGGGGAAGTACTTC
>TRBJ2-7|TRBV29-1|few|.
CSVQRAYEQYF
TGCAGCGTTCAAAGAGCCTACGAGCAGTACTTC
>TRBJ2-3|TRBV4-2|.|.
CASSQGRGQGTTDTQYF
TGTGCCAGCAGCCAAGGAAGGGGTCAGGGTACCACAGATACGCAGTATTTT
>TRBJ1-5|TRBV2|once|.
CASSERYQPQHF
TGTGCCAGCAGTGAAAGGTATCAGCCCCAGCATTTT
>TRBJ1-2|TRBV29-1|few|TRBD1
CSVESVGQGYRGYTF
TGCAGCGTTGAATCGGTGGGACAGGGGTATCGGGGCTACACCTTC
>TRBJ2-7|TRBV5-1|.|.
CASSLVQNAYEQYF
TGCGCCAGCAGCTTGGTCCAGAACGCCTACGAGCAGTACTTC
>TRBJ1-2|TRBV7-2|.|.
CASSDPRDPYGYTF
TGTGCCAGCAGCGATCCCCGGGACCCTTATGGCTACACCTTC
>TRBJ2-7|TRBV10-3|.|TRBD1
CAIRGTVTYEQYF
TGTGCCATCAGGGGGACAGTTACCTACGAGCAGTACTTC
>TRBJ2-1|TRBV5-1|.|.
CASSSLQGDNEQFF
TGCGCCAGCAGCTCCTTACAAGGAGACAATGAGCAGTTCTTC
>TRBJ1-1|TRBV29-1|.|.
CSVARGGTEAFF
TGCAGCGTTGCGCGGGGGGGGACTGAAGCTTTCTTT
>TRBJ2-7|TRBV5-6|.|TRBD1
CASSFGTDHEQYF
TGTGCCAGCAGCTTCGGGACAGACCACGAGCAGTACTTC
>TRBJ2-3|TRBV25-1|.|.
CASSEYMDTQYF
TGTGCCAGCAGTGAATATATGGATACGCAGTATTTT
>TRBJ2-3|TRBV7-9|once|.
CASSLVAASTDTQYF
TGTGCCAGCAGCTTAGTGGCAGCTAGCACAGATACGCAGTATTTT
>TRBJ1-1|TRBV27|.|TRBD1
CASSLVDRRTEAFF
TGTGCCAGCAGTTTGGTGGACAGGAGGACTGAAGCTTTCTTT
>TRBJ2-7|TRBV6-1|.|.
CASRDWAYEQYF
TGTGCCAGCAGAGACTGGGCCTACGAGCAGTACTTC
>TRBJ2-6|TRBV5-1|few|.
CASSLEAGASGANVLTF
TGCGCCAGCAGCTTGGAGGCAGGGGCGTCTGGGGCCAACGTCCTGACTTTC
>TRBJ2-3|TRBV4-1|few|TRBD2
CASSQGTSGGTDTQYF
TGCGCCAGCAGCCAAGGGACTAGCGGGGGCACAGATACGCAGTATTTT
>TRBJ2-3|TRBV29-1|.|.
CSVDKGLDTQYF
TGCAGCGTTGATAAGGGCCTAGATACGCAGTATTTT
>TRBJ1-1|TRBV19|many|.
CASSIHRGRVRSQAFF
TGTGCCAGTAGTATACATCGCGGCAGGGTGCGTAGCCAAGCTTTCTTT
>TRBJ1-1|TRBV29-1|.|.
CSVRFLMRMNTEAFF
TGCAGCGTTCGATTTTTAATGAGAATGAACACTGAAGCTTTCTTT
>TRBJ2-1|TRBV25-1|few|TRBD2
CASSEAGTSGSEQFF
TGTGCCAGCAGTGAAGCTGGGACTAGCGGGAGTGAGCAGTTCTTC
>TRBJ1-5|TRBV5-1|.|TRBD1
CASSLVRDRIIAPQHF
TGCGCCAGCAGCTTGGTGCGGGACAGAATAATCGCGCCCCAGCATTTT
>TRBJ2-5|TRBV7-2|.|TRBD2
CASSFRLAGVGSQETQYF
TGTGCCAGCAGCTTCCGGCTAGCGGGAGTGGGGTCCCAAGAGACCCAGTACTTC
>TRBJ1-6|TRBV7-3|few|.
CASSPLGGDSPLHF
TGTGCCAGCAGCCCCCTCGGGGGCGATTCACCCCTCCACTTT
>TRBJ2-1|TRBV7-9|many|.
CASSPYRSSYNEQFF
TGTGCCAGCAGCCCCTACAGGAGCTCCTACAATGAGCAGTTCTTC
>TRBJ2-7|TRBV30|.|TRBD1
CAWSVLAGGRDEQYF
TGTGCCTGGAGTGTACTGGCAGGGGGAAGGGACGAGCAGTACTTC
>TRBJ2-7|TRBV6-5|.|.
CASSYEGGGAQYF
TGTGCCAGCAGTTACGAGGGAGGGGGCGCGCAGTACTTC
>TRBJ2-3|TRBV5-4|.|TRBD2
CASSLTSGGDTQYF
TGTGCCAGCAGCTTGACTAGCGGGGGTGATACGCAGTATTTT
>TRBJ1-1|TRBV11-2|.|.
CASSLALHTEAFF
TGTGCCAGCAGCTTAGCGTTACACACTGAAGCTTTCTTT
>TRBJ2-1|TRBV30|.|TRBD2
CAWSGYGTSGFYNEQFF
TGTGCCTGGAGTGGATACGGGACTAGCGGGTTTTACAATGAGCAGTTCTTC
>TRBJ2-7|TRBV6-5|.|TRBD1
CASGYSFRDREYF
TGTGCCAGCGGTTACTCGTTCCGGGACAGGGAGTACTTC
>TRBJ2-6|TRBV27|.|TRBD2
CASSSPPGRGFLRSGANVLTF
TGTGCCAGCAGTTCCCCACCCGGGAGGGGGTTCCTTCGTTCTGGGGCCAACGTCCTGACTTTC
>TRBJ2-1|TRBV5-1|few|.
CASSLTPGLLNEQFF
TGCGCCAGCAGCTTAACACCGGGACTCCTAAATGAGCAGTTCTTC
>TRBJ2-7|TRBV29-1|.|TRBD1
CSVGTGGEQYF
TGCAGCGTCGGGACAGGAGGCGAGCAGTACTTC
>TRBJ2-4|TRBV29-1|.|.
CSALTSPRQFLAKNIQYF
TGCAGCGCTTTGACGTCCCCTAGACAGTTTCTAGCCAAAAACATTCAGTACTTC
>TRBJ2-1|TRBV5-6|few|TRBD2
CASSAGTSGGFSSYNEQFF
TGTGCCAGCAGCGCAGGGACTAGCGGGGGCTTTAGCTCCTACAATGAGCAGTTCTTC
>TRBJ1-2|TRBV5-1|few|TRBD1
CASIGTGTSNYGYTF
TGCGCCAGCATCGGGACAGGCACCTCTAACTATGGCTACACCTTC
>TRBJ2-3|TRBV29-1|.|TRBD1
CSVEGQGAFTDTQYF
TGCAGCGTTGAAGGGCAGGGGGCTTTCACAGATACGCAGTATTTT
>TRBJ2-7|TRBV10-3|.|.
CAIRLQGTYEQYF
TGTGCCATCAGGCTACAGGGAACCTACGAGCAGTACTTC
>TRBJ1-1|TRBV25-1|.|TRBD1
CASTMSRGQEEAFF
TGTGCCAGCACCATGAGCAGGGGACAGGAAGAAGCTTTCTTT
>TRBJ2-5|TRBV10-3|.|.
CAISGGGNQETQYF
TGTGCCATCAGTGGTGGGGGTAACCAAGAGACCCAGTACTTC
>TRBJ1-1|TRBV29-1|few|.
CSVEKNTEAFF
TGCAGCGTGGAGAAGAACACTGAAGCTTTCTTT